This T cell receptor beta chain derives from a study of beta chain features in type 1 diabetes. This CDR3 comprises 14 residues. Germline V gene lookup returns CDR1 MNHEY and CDR2 SVGAGI. Losses at the gene ends were 7 bases for V and 3 bases for J; bases not matched to a gene: 7. The investigators reverse transcribed all of the isolated RNA, so they sequenced expressed TCRB transcripts. The table came from immunoSEQ multiplex PCR; TCRdb's copy has only in-frame clones and leaves some out. The repertoire includes hundreds of thousands of clones, around 30% of them detected once, and around 0.065% sits in the top ten. This clone has only a few counts.

This clonotype originated in a man younger than 35 in good health. Sequenced material: naive CD4+ T cells from blood. The rearrangement uses TRBV6-5 and TRBJ2-3, with TRBD1 matching 7 bases. The CDR3 sequence: CASILGQITDTQYF. CDR3 nucleotide sequence: TGTGCCAGCATCCTGGGACAGATAACAGATACGCAGTATTTT.